This T cell receptor beta chain originates from a study of spatial heterogeneity in lung cancer. This clonotype is categorized as medium-sized. As yet, its antigen is unknown. The library protocol tagged each TCR cDNA with a unique molecular identifier. One entry per CDR3 protein results from TCRdb running MiXCR on the 5' RACE reads. The repertoire holds several thousand distinct CDR3 sequences, with around 15% as singletons. Time point in this sample: sample taken at primary tumor resection. The input material, whole RNA from tumor, nontumor lung or frozen PBMC, was sequenced unsorted. Whole-study results and caveats: The number of expanded tumor alpha and beta chains correlated with mutation number.

The receptor was derived from a male donor with early-stage non-small cell lung cancer. The sequenced sample was lung tumor tissue, obtained at surgery.

Here the CDR3 reads CSASGPGGFTDTQYF. The CDR3 DNA is TGCAGTGCTAGTGGCCCCGGTGGCTTCACAGATACGCAGTATTTT. The chain combines TRBV20-1 with TRBJ2-3, with D unclear. The germline V gene encodes CDR1 DFQATT and CDR2 SNEGSKA (reference sequence). V lost 3 bases and J 2 bases, leaving 15 bases between the germline ends. This CDR3 contains 15 residues.